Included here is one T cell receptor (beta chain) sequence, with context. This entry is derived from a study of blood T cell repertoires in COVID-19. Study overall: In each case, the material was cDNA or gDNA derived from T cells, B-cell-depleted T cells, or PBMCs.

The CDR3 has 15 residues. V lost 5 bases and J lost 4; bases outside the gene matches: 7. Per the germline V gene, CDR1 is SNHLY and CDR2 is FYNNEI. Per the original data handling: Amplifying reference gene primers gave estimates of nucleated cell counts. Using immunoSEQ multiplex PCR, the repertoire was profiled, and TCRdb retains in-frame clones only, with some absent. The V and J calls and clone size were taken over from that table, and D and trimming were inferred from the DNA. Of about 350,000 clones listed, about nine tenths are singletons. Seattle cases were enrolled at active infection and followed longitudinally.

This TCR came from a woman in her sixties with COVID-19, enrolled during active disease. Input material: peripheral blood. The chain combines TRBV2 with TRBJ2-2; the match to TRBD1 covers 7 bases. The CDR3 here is CASSLRRDSTGELFF. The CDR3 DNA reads TGTGCCAGCAGTCTTAGACGGGACAGCACCGGGGAGCTGTTTTTT.